The next 26 T cell receptor beta chains were all read from a single sample in a study of blood T cell repertoires in COVID-19. Only in-frame clones appear in the TCRdb table, and some are missing; sequencing was by immunoSEQ multiplex PCR. The sample has approximately 160,000 clones, around 80% seen once. Sequencing was performed on peripheral blood. The receptor source for this set is a woman aged 55-69 years with acute or convalescent COVID-19.

The V gene is TRBV9, the J gene TRBJ2-2; 11 bases are a match to TRBD2. The germline gives CDR1 SGDLS, CDR2 YYNGEE. J lost 0 bases, V lost 4 bases, and 8 bases had no gene match. The CDR3 totals 18 residues. The CDR3 DNA reads as TGTGCCAGCAGCCCCCGGGGTAGCGGGGGGGCGAACACCGGGGAGCTGTTTTTT. The encoded protein is CASSPRGSGGANTGELFF.

The rearrangement links TRBV9 to TRBJ2-3, with 7 nucleotides matching TRBD2. V was pared by 2 bases and J by 5 bases, with 5 bases of the junction left unmatched. CDR3 size: 14 residues. Germline lookup yields CDR1 SGDLS and CDR2 YYNGEE. CDR3 bases: TGTGCCAGCAGCGTGCGACTAGCCCAAGATACGCAGTATTTT. Translated, it gives CASSVRLAQDTQYF.

This chain joins TRBV5-8 and TRBJ1-1; weak D call: TRBD1 (5 bases). The germline V and J ends were trimmed by 2 bases and 0 bases, with 8 bases remaining between them. The CDR3 has 14 residues. Germline values: CDR1 SGHTS, CDR2 YDEGEE. CDR3 loop: CASSLRGMNTEAFF. The CDR3, as DNA: TGTGCCAGCAGCTTAAGGGGAATGAACACTGAAGCTTTCTTT.

In its sample, this clone was seen many times. This chain connects TRBV3-1 (or the pseudogene TRBV3-2) to TRBJ1-4, with D possibly TRBD1 on 6 matching bases. Germline CDR1 reads LGHDT; CDR2 reads YNNKEL (reference sequence). This CDR3 is 16 amino acids long. Trimming took 4 bases from V and 8 from J, leaving 20 bases between them. CDR3 protein: CASSPGQHPSGEKLFF. The CDR3 DNA is TGTGCCAGCAGCCCAGGACAGCACCCATCAGGAGAAAAACTGTTTTTT.

The chain has TRBV12-5 and TRBJ2-5; 9 bases align to TRBD1. This CDR3 has 15 amino acids. Trimming cost V 6 bases and J 0 bases; bases outside gene matches: 5. Germline V lookup: CDR1 LGHNT, CDR2 FRNRAP. CDR3 sequence: CASGPGDRDQETQYF. CDR3 nucleotides: TGTGCTAGTGGCCCCGGGGACAGGGACCAAGAGACCCAGTACTTC. Full variable domain (rest looked up from reference TRBV12-5 and TRBJ2-5): DARVTQTPRHKVTEMGQEVTMRCQPILGHNTVFWYRQTMMQGLELLAYFRNRAPLDDSGMPKDRFSAEMPDATLATLKIQPSEPRDSAVYFCASGPGDRDQETQYFGPGTRLLVL.

The chain employs TRBV4-3 and TRBJ1-2; D might be TRBD1 (5 bases). CDR1 is LGHNA, CDR2 YSLEER, per germline. The CDR3 contains 15 residues. Trimming shortened V by 0 bases and J by 4 bases, and 12 bases separated the two germline ends. The CDR3 here is CASSQDRGTSYGYTF. In DNA form, the CDR3 reads TGCGCCAGCAGCCAAGATAGAGGGACTAGCTATGGCTACACCTTC.

This chain links TRBV5-1 with TRBJ1-2, with 7 bases matching TRBD1. CDR1 and CDR2 (germline): SGHRS, YFSETQ. CDR3 length equals 13 residues. Trimming removed 4 bases from V and 6 bases from J; junction bases left unmatched: 6. The CDR3 DNA is TGCGCCAGCAGCCCAACAGGGGCGGATGGCTACACCTTC. This encodes CASSPTGADGYTF.

V is TRBV6-5 and J is TRBJ1-1, with TRBD1 matching over 8 bases. The trim removed 6 bases at V and 6 bases at J, leaving 9 bases unmatched. The CDR3 covers 14 residues. Looked up from germline, CDR1 is MNHEY and CDR2 is SVGAGI. The CDR3 sequence: CASSRTGSKAEAFF. The CDR3 DNA follows: TGTGCCAGCAGCAGGACAGGGTCGAAGGCTGAAGCTTTCTTT.

In this sample, this clone turned up once. The V gene is TRBV6-5, the J gene TRBJ2-7; perhaps TRBD1 as D (5 bases). The germline V gene encodes CDR1 MNHEY and CDR2 SVGAGI. This CDR3 region has 13 residues. V was cut by 3 bases and J by 1 base, with 7 bases left in between. CDR3 amino acids: CASSYGQSYEQYF. The CDR3 DNA is TGTGCCAGCAGTTATGGACAATCCTACGAGCAGTACTTC.

The CDR3 here is CASSEYSSRETQYF. Written as DNA, the CDR3 is TGTGCCAGCAGCGAGTACTCTAGCCGTGAGACCCAGTACTTC. The V and J genes are TRBV7-9 and TRBJ2-5; D is perhaps TRBD2 (5 bases). This CDR3 spans 14 amino acids. Germline loops: CDR1 SEHNR, CDR2 FQNEAQ (reference sequence). Deletions cut 5 bases from V and 5 bases from J, with 15 bases between.

This rearrangement joins TRBV24-1 to TRBJ2-1; 9 bases map to TRBD1. The ends lost 10 bases at V and 8 bases at J; junction bases unmatched: 8. CDR1 and CDR2 (germline): KGHDR, SFDVKD. The CDR3 sequence is 13 residues long. Here the CDR3 reads CATAGTGFHEQFF. For the CDR3, the DNA is TGTGCCACAGCCGGGACAGGGTTCCATGAGCAGTTCTTC.

DNA of the CDR3: TGTGCCTGGACCCTACAGGGATCGTACTCCTACGAGCAGTACTTC. Translation: CAWTLQGSYSYEQYF. This chain uses TRBV30 with TRBJ2-7; D is possibly TRBD1 (6 bases). Trimming left V 4 bases short and J 0 bases short, with 16 bases between. In germline, CDR1 is GTSNPN, CDR2 SVGIG (reference sequence). This CDR3 is 15 amino acids long.

The chain couples TRBV2 to TRBJ2-5, with a tentative D call TRBD2 (6 bases). The CDR3 is 14 amino acids. Germline-derived CDR1 and CDR2 are SNHLY and FYNNEI. V lost 3 bases to trimming and J lost 4 bases, with 12 bases between them. The CDR3 coding sequence is TGTGCCAGCAGTGAGACGGCGGGGTTAGAGACCCAGTACTTC. It codes for CASSETAGLETQYF.

This clone was seen many times. The CDR3 spells CASSLDRGHYNEQFF. Here the CDR3 DNA reads TGTGCCAGCAGTTTGGACAGGGGGCACTACAATGAGCAGTTCTTC. This chain links TRBV6-5 with TRBJ2-1, with TRBD1 identical over 11 bases. The CDR3 has 15 residues. From germline, CDR1 is MNHEY and CDR2 SVGAGI. The trim removed 4 bases at V and 3 bases at J, leaving 2 bases unmatched.

V and J are TRBV7-8 and TRBJ2-3, with D possibly TRBD2 on 6 matching bases. CDR3 length equals 13 residues. CDR1 SGHVS and CDR2 FQNEAQ come from the germline V gene. Trimming took off 3 bases at V and 8 bases at J, with 12 bases between the two ends. The DNA of the CDR3 is TGTGCCAGCAGCTTTACGGGGGATTCTACGCAGTATTTT. Translated, it gives CASSFTGDSTQYF. Looking up the rest from reference TRBV7-8 and TRBJ2-3 gives the full variable domain: GAGVSQSPRYKVAKRGQDVALRCDPISGHVSLFWYQQALGQGPEFLTYFQNEAQLDKSGLPSDRFFAERPEGSVSTLKIQRTQQEDSAVYLCASSFTGDSTQYFGPGTRLTVL.

This clone was counted a few times. The chain uses TRBV9 and TRBJ2-3, with a tentative D call TRBD2 (5 bases). The CDR3 is 12 amino acids. In germline, CDR1 is SGDLS, CDR2 YYNGEE. V lost 1 base to trimming and J lost 8 bases, with 8 bases between them. CDR3: CASSVRGGTQYF. CDR3 bases: TGTGCCAGCAGCGTACGAGGAGGTACGCAGTATTTT.

As to this clone: Other DNA sequences in the same sample also yield this CDR3. The chain employs TRBV7-2 and TRBJ1-1, with no clear D. The CDR3 contains 13 residues. Germline V gives CDR1 SGHTA, CDR2 FQGNSA. The V gene lost 2 bases and the J gene lost 1 base, with 5 bases spanning the gap. This CDR3 is CASSLRGNTEAFF. The CDR3 nucleotides read TGTGCCAGCAGCTTACGAGGGAACACTGAAGCTTTCTTT.

The chain couples TRBV4-3 to TRBJ1-4; D ambiguous. Germline V gives CDR1 LGHNA, CDR2 YSLEER. The CDR3 covers 13 residues. V was clipped by 1 base and J by 8 bases, with 8 bases between them. The CDR3 loop is CASSQVGLEKLFF. DNA for the CDR3: TGCGCCAGCAGCCAAGTGGGCTTAGAAAAACTGTTTTTT.

The chain is built from TRBV19 and TRBJ2-3; 10 bases match TRBD2. This CDR3 is built from 16 residues. J was trimmed by 2 bases and V by 3 bases; bases with no gene match: 5. The germline V gene has CDR1 LNHDA and CDR2 SQIVND (reference sequence). The CDR3 sequence: CASSISAGGPTDTQYF. CDR3 bases: TGTGCCAGTAGTATCTCAGCGGGGGGGCCCACAGATACGCAGTATTTT.

The chain joins TRBV5-1 to TRBJ1-1; 8 nucleotides agree with TRBD1. Germline V CDR1 and CDR2: SGHRS, YFSETQ. The CDR3 is 14 amino acids. With V trimmed by 2 bases and J by 5 bases, 5 bases remained unmatched. The CDR3 here is CASSFEQGVTEAFF. CDR3 nucleotide sequence: TGCGCCAGCAGCTTCGAACAGGGGGTGACTGAAGCTTTCTTT.

The chain employs TRBV19 and TRBJ1-1; D gene uncertain. The CDR3 runs 15 residues. Trimming removed 5 bases from V and 4 bases from J, with 17 bases in between. Germline assignment: CDR1 LNHDA and CDR2 SQIVND (reference sequence). CDR3 coding DNA: TGTGCCAGTAGTTCTCAAGCCGTTTCAGGCACTGAAGCTTTCTTT. It translates to CASSSQAVSGTEAFF. The variable domain in full, with the rest retrieved from reference TRBV19 and TRBJ1-1, is DGGITQSPKYLFRKEGQNVTLSCEQNLNHDAMYWYRQDPGQGLRLIYYSQIVNDFQKGDIAEGYSVSREKKESFPLTVTSAQKNPTAFYLCASSSQAVSGTEAFFGQGTRLTVV.

The CDR3 region is CASSPQGQVGGYEQYF. The DNA for the CDR3 is TGTGCCAGCAGCCCACAGGGACAGGTAGGCGGCTACGAGCAGTACTTC. V gene TRBV11-2 combines with J gene TRBJ2-7; TRBD1 matches 8 bases. The CDR3 length is 16 residues. Trimming cost V 5 bases and J 3 bases; bases outside gene matches: 12. Germline V gene data show CDR1 as SGHAT and CDR2 as FQNNGV.

CDR3 sequence (DNA): TGTGCCAGCAGGGCTGCGGGGGGGATGAACACTGAAGCTTTCTTT. Its translation: CASRAAGGMNTEAFF. The chain combines TRBV2 with TRBJ1-1, with D possibly matching TRBD1 (5 bases). The germline V gene encodes CDR1 SNHLY and CDR2 FYNNEI. V was clipped by 6 bases and J by 0 bases, with 14 bases between them. The CDR3 runs to 15 residues.

The V gene is TRBV7-3, the J gene TRBJ2-1; tentative D call: TRBD2 (6 bases). The germline CDR1 and CDR2 sequences are SGHTA and FQGTGA. V was shortened by 5 bases and J by 2 bases, with 10 bases between the two germline ends. This CDR3 contains 14 residues. The CDR3 DNA sequence: TGTGCCAGCAGCCCGCGGGGTACCTACAATGAGCAGTTCTTC. It codes for CASSPRGTYNEQFF.

The chain employs TRBV7-9 and TRBJ1-5, with TRBD1 matching 9 bases. J was trimmed by 3 bases and V by 5 bases; bases with no gene match: 2. The CDR3 is 14 amino acids. Germline CDR1 SEHNR, CDR2 FQNEAQ (reference sequence). CDR3: CASSRTGDNQPQHF. CDR3 DNA: TGTGCCAGCAGCCGGACAGGGGACAATCAGCCCCAGCATTTT.

The CDR3 is CASSPPEAGARETQYF. The CDR3 DNA reads as TGTGCCAGCTCACCACCGGAGGCAGGGGCGCGAGAGACCCAGTACTTC. The chain is built from TRBV18 and TRBJ2-5; tentative D call: TRBD1 (6 bases). In germline, CDR1 is KGHSH, CDR2 LQKENI. The CDR3 covers 16 residues. The V end lost 0 bases, the J end lost 4 bases, and 15 bases lay between the germline ends.